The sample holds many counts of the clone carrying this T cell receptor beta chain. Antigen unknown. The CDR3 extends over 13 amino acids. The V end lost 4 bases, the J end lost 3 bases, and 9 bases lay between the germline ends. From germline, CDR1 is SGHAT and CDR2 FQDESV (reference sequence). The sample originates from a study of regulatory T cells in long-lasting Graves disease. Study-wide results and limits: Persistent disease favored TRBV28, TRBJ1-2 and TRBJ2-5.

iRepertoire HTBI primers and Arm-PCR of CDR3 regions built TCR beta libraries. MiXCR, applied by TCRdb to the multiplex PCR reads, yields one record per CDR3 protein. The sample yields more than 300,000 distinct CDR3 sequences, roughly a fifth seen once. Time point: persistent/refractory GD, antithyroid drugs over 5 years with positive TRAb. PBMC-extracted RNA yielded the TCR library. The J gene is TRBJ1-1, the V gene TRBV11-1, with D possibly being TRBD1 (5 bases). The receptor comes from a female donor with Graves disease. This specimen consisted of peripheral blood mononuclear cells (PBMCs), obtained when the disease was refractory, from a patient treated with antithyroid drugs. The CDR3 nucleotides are TGTGCCAGCAGCTCCCCGGGGCACACTGAAGCTTTCTTT. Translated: CASSSPGHTEAFF.